These T cell receptor beta chains were read from a single sample in a study of CD8+ T cells in alopecia areata. Some clones are missing from TCRdb's copy, which holds only in-frame ones; the method was immunoSEQ multiplex PCR. The sample lists about 170,000 clones; less than 80% were seen once. Source: CD8+ T cells sorted from blood, taken at week 0. The source is a human donor with alopecia areata. Each CDR3 is given with its conserved first and last residue. Each record gives: V gene, CDR3 protein.

>TRBV27
CASSGSYNEQFF
>TRBV5-1
CASSPAVGTDTQYF
>TRBV2
CASSGAGKNGYTF
>TRBV5-1
CASSLELSGANVLTF
>TRBV19
CASTGPERVAEAFF
>TRBV5-1
CASSPFPGTGIDGYTF
>TRBV4-1
CASSQATGQRGYTF
>TRBV9
CASSARKTGLAGDYNEQFF
>TRBV20-1
CSARDPEAFF
>TRBV13
CASSPTGADGDIQYF
>TRBV13
CASSSRVGTGINTEAFF
>TRBV4-1
CASSQNSGGAKNIQYF
>TRBV7-8
CASSLDGVGETQYF
>TRBV5-6
CASSLGSGETQYF
>TRBV13
CASSLGAGASGITDTQYF
>TRBV6-1
CASSEWGLMNTEAFF
>TRBV2
CASSDGGTGYNEQFF
>TRBV2
CASSEYQGGSYNEQFF
>TRBV9
CASSVDRGFGELFF
>TRBV6-5
CASHPGINYGYTF
>TRBV10-3
CAIRAGEHTDTQYF
>TRBV7-9
CASSSSRGSGQPQHF
>TRBV28
CASSLSAGETEAFF
>TRBV11-2
CASSLAGSSYEQYF
>TRBV30
CAGQGAKTQYF
>TRBV19
CASSIGTGPLRETQYF
>TRBV30
CAWGRGNGYTF
>TRBV9
CASSPWGTGSYNEQFF
>TRBV28
CASSLGWTGGADTQYF
>TRBV15
CATSGRTDRGTDTQYF
>TRBV6-5
CASSYSKGVHTEAFF
>TRBV30
CAWEATSGGAGELFF
>TRBV5-1
CATQDPAGSTDTQYF
>TRBV7-6
CASSLEPMGPFSYNEQFF
>TRBV7-2
CASTSMGRTEQFF
>TRBV7-9
CASSLNSPYEQYF
>TRBV11-2
CASSLAGRIGLETQYF
>TRBV7-9
CASSLEFDPGETQYF
>TRBV7-9
CASSTDLRPENIQYF
>TRBV14
CASSQGKLAGGTDTQYF
>TRBV27
CASAKGQTYEQYF
>TRBV6-5
CASSYLAGAGETQYF
>TRBV2
CASSEMAGETQYF
>TRBV27
CASSLKGPGRLQETQYF